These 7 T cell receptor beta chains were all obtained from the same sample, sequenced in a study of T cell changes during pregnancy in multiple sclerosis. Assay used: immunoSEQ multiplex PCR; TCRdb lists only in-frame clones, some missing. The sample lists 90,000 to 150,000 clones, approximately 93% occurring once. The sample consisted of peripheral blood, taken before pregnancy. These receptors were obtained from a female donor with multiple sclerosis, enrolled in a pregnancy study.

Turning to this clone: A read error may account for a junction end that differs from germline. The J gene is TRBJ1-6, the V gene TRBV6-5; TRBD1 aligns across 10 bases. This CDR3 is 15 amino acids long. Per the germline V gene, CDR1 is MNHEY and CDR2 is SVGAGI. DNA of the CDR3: TGTGCCAGCACTTACGGGGACAGGGGTAATTCACCCCTCCACTTT. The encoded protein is CASTYGDRGNSPLHF.

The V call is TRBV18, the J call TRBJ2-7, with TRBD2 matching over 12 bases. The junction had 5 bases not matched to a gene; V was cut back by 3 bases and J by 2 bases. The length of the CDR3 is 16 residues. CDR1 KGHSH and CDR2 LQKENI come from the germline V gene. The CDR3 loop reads CASSPRTSGTPYEQYF. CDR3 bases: TGTGCCAGCTCACCTAGGACTAGCGGGACTCCCTACGAGCAGTACTTC.

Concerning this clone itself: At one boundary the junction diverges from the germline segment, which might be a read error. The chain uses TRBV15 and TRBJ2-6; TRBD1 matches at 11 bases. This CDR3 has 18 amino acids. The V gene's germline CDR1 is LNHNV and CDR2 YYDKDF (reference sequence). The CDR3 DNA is TGTGCCACCAGCGGCCGGGACAGGGGGAAGTCTGGGGCCAACGCCCTGACTTTC. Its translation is CATSGRDRGKSGANALTF.

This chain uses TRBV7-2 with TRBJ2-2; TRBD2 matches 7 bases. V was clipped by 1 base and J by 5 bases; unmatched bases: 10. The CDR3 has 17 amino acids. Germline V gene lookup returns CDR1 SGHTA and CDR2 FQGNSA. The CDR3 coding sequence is TGTGCCAGCAGCTTAGTTGGCGCCCCGGGGGGAACCGGGGAGCTGTTTTTT. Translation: CASSLVGAPGGTGELFF.

The DNA of the CDR3 is TGTGCCAGCAGTTTTACAGGAACGAACACTGAAGCTTTCTTT. Translating it yields CASSFTGTNTEAFF. The chain is built from TRBV27 and TRBJ1-1, with D possibly matching TRBD1 (5 bases). Germline lookup yields CDR1 MNHEY and CDR2 SMNVEV (reference sequence). The CDR3 covers 14 residues. Trimming took 3 bases from V and 1 from J, leaving 9 bases between them.

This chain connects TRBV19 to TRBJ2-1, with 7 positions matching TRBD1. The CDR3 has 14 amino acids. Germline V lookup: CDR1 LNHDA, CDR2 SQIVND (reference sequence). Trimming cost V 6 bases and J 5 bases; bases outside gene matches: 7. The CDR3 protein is CASRRGPSDNEQFF. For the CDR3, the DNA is TGTGCCAGTAGGAGGGGGCCCTCGGACAATGAGCAGTTCTTC.

This chain's CDR3 is CASSQIIRDEQFF. In nucleotides, the CDR3 is TGCGCCAGCAGCCAAATTATCCGCGATGAGCAGTTCTTC. The chain uses TRBV4-1 and TRBJ2-1; D gene ambiguous. V was trimmed by 2 bases and J by 8 bases, leaving 10 bases between them. CDR3 size: 13 residues. Germline lookup yields CDR1 MGHRA and CDR2 YSYEKL.